The rows below give T cell receptor beta chains drawn from one sample of a study of blood T cell repertoires in COVID-19. Profiled with immunoSEQ multiplex PCR; TCRdb holds only in-frame clones, not every one. The sample has nearly 100,000 clones, 70% to 85% seen once. Material for sequencing was peripheral blood. Every receptor here comes from a woman in her sixties with acute or convalescent COVID-19. Each CDR3 is given with its conserved first and last residue. D genes are given only for firm matches.

j_call d_call v_call cdr3_nt cdr3_aa
TRBJ1-6 . TRBV4-2 TGTGCCAGCAGCCGAGAGGGGAGCTCCTATAATTCACCCCTCCACTTT CASSREGSSYNSPLHF
TRBJ1-2 . TRBV7-3 TGTGCCAGCAGCTTAACAGGGGATGCTGGCTACACCTTC CASSLTGDAGYTF
TRBJ1-5 . TRBV19 TGTGCCAGTACCCCCATGCAGGGGAGCAATCAGCCCCAGCATTTT CASTPMQGSNQPQHF
TRBJ2-7 . TRBV7-9 TGTGCCAGCAGCTTAGCGCTAGGGAGCTCCTACGAGCAGTACTTC CASSLALGSSYEQYF
TRBJ2-3 TRBD2 TRBV7-2 TGTGCCAGCAGCTTAGCCCACGCGGGGGGGGCAGATACGCAGTATTTT CASSLAHAGGADTQYF
TRBJ1-1 TRBD1 TRBV30 TGTGCCTGGAGTGCCCGACAGGGGTGGACTGAAGCTTTCTTT CAWSARQGWTEAFF
TRBJ2-1 TRBD2 TRBV30 TGTGCCTCCTCGATGGGACTAGCGGGGGCCAATGAGCAGTTCTTC CASSMGLAGANEQFF
TRBJ1-1 . TRBV6-1 TGTGCCAGCAGTGGTAGACAGCCGAACACTGAAGCTTTCTTT CASSGRQPNTEAFF
TRBJ1-6 . TRBV4-1 TGCGCCAGCAGCCAAGCCCAGGTCGCCTATAATTCACCCCTCCACTTT CASSQAQVAYNSPLHF
TRBJ2-7 TRBD2 TRBV5-1 TGCGCCAGCAGCTTAGCGGGGGGGAACGAGCAGTACTTC CASSLAGGNEQYF
TRBJ1-1 TRBD1 TRBV10-3 TGTGCCACCCTAAGCCAGGACAGGGCTGAAGCTTTCTTT CATLSQDRAEAFF
TRBJ1-1 . TRBV6-5 TGTGCCAGCAGTAATCAGGGGAACACTGAAGCTTTCTTT CASSNQGNTEAFF
TRBJ2-2 . TRBV9 TGTGCCAGCAGCGTTAGTGGAACAGGTGGTAGAACCGGGGAGCTGTTTTTT CASSVSGTGGRTGELFF
TRBJ2-3 TRBD2 TRBV13 TGTGCCAGCAGCAGGAATAGCGGGGTAGATACGCAGTATTTT CASSRNSGVDTQYF
TRBJ2-7 . TRBV10-3 TGTGCCAGCCGAGGGGGACAACCCGGCTTCTACGAGCAGTACTTC CASRGGQPGFYEQYF
TRBJ1-2 . TRBV29-1 TGCAGCGTTGAAGCCCCCTTCTATGGCTACACCTTC CSVEAPFYGYTF
TRBJ1-1 . TRBV28 TGTGCCAGCAGGACTCGGGGGGTACGAGGGGGTGAAGCTTTCTTT CASRTRGVRGGEAFF
TRBJ1-5 . TRBV30 TGTGCCTGGAGCGGGAGCAATCAGCCCCAGCATTTT CAWSGSNQPQHF